This TCR beta chain derives from a study of T cell repertoires in ileal Crohn's disease (dated by TCRdb to between 2019 and 2020). For the wider study: At the time of surgery, around a third of patients were active smokers, and the median duration of disease was approximately eight years. Surgery was performed for a complication in all patients, with stricturing disease in roughly 60% and penetrating disease in approximately 40%. Roughly half of the patients were given postoperative therapy, with 15 to 20 on anti-TNF agents and about a dozen on thiopurines. M0 samples were biopsies from the inflamed portion of the ileum in the surgical resection specimen. Five hundred nanograms of biopsy DNA per sample were submitted for commercial TCRB immunosequencing. TCR repertoire analysis was done in roughly 57 Crohn's disease patients from a prospective multicentre cohort. Running in parallel with the study was a multicentre cohort set up to find predictors of early endoscopic recurrence following ileocolonic resection. Endoscopic postoperative recurrence was defined as a Rutgeerts score above i0. The study sequenced about 150 mucosal samples from more than 50 patients, taken at several locations on the surgical specimen and at postoperative endoscopy. The full study reports these points: Compared with non-smokers, patients who were active smokers at surgery showed a significantly higher proportion of clonal expansions (25.9% vs 17.9%, p=0.02). Only a subgroup of patients, of unstated size, had their mucosal CD4 and CD8 T cells sorted and sequenced. More high-frequency clones were carried by sorted CD8 T cells than by CD4 T cells, suggesting that mucosal expansions were mainly CD8. Endoscopic recurrence was linked to a higher percentage of high-frequency clones at surgery, and recurrence occurred in every patient whose clonality exceeded 26.8% (18/57).

Receptor libraries were prepared by the immunoSEQ multiplex PCR assay. A two-step, amplification bias-controlled multiplex PCR was used by Adaptive Biotechnology to amplify CDR3 regions from genomic DNA. In the first PCR, primers covered every V and J gene segment, and in the second PCR, barcodes and Illumina adapters were added. An Illumina instrument was used to sequence the CDR3 libraries. The paper's data handling went like this. The analysis drew on both the pipelines supplied by the vendor and custom analysis of the raw data in R/Bioconductor running R version 3.3.0. Clonality, which ranges from 0 to 1, was calculated as the inverse of the normalised Shannon entropy across all productive clones. High-frequency clones were defined as the share of the repertoire taken up by the top 100 clones, keeping only clones that passed a 95% confidence test. The Simpson index measured repertoire diversity, and the Morisita-Horn index measured overlap between samples. TCRdb stores this immuneACCESS table with in-frame sequences only. Part of the clones is absent; in the studies checked, under half of the shortfall reflects unresolved V genes, and no reason is known for the rest. V, J and clone size are those of that table, while D and trimming were read from the DNA. Counted in this sample were roughly 6,600 clones; approximately 83% of them appeared once. The top ten clones comprise about 9.4% of the sample.

On this clone itself: Its binding antigen is unknown. No quality values exist for individual bases; no much larger clone is one base distant.

Read against the paper, the sample's time point label means: inflamed ileum from the surgical specimen. Eligible patients were adults with ileal or ileocolonic Crohn's disease who had an indication for ileocolonic resection. Whole ileal mucosal biopsies were stored frozen at -80°C before DNA extraction. Genomic DNA was isolated from frozen whole biopsies using a TRizol-based method, and the DNA was quantified with a NanoDrop 2000 spectrophotometer. From the cysteine up to the phenylalanine, the CDR3 has a length of 14 residues. Just the 42-base CDR3 DNA is kept, in frame starting at base 1. Taken from the germline V gene, the CDR1 and CDR2 loops are SGHRS and YFSETQ. V is cut back by 3 bases and J by 7 bases, with 3 bases in the junction unmatched.

The sample comprised ileal tissue. The chain employs TRBV5-1 and TRBJ2-2, with TRBD2 identical over 10 junction bases. The sequence derives from an adult with Crohn's disease. The DNA sequence reads TGCGCCAGCAGCTCCCAGCGGGGGGGCGGGGAGCTGTTTTTT. Translated, it reads CASSSQRGGGELFF.